One and the same sample provided the 12 T cell receptor beta chains below, sequenced in a study of OX40 agonist ivuxolimab in advanced cancers. Using immunoSEQ multiplex PCR, the repertoire was profiled, and TCRdb retains in-frame clones only, with some absent. The data hold about 52,000 clones, with 80% to 85% observed a single time. The material sequenced was CD4+ or CD8+ T cells sorted from blood, taken in a trial of the OX40 agonist ivuxolimab. The receptors were sampled from an adult with an advanced solid tumor such as melanoma, head and neck, liver or kidney cancer.

This chain links TRBV11-2 with TRBJ2-3, with TRBD2 identical over 7 bases. J gave up 1 base and V 1 base, and 5 bases lay outside the gene matches. The CDR3 covers 16 residues. CDR1 SGHAT and CDR2 FQNNGV come from the germline V gene. CDR3 nucleotide sequence: TGTGCCAGCAGCTTAGGGCGGGAGCTCGGCACAGATACGCAGTATTTT. This translates into CASSLGRELGTDTQYF.

For the CDR3, the DNA is TGTGCCAGCAGTGTCGGTCAGCCTACGCAGTATTTT. It specifies CASSVGQPTQYF. This chain uses TRBV6-1 with TRBJ2-3; no firm D call. Germline CDR1 is MNHNS and CDR2 is SASEGT. Between the trimmed V and J ends, which lost 4 bases and 8 bases, there was a span of 10 bases. The CDR3 runs to 12 residues.

The V gene is TRBV29-1, the J gene TRBJ2-3; either TRBD1 or TRBD2 may supply D (5 bases each). The germline V gene has CDR1 SQVTM and CDR2 ANQGSEA. V was clipped by 2 bases and J by 3 bases, with 15 bases between them. There are 15 residues in the CDR3. The CDR3 region has the DNA TGCAGCGTTGAAAATCAGGGTTGGGGGACAGATACGCAGTATTTT. As protein: CSVENQGWGTDTQYF.

This sequence joins TRBV4-1 and TRBJ1-4, with D possibly being TRBD1 (6 bases). The CDR3 has 15 amino acids. Germline V gene lookup returns CDR1 MGHRA and CDR2 YSYEKL. With 4 bases removed from V and 2 bases from J, the gap between germline ends came to 11 bases. In DNA, the CDR3 is TGCGCCAGCAGCCGCCGGCAGGGGACTAATGAAAAACTGTTTTTT. Amino acids: CASSRRQGTNEKLFF.

The chain has TRBV5-6 and TRBJ2-5; perhaps D is TRBD1 or TRBD2 (5 bases each). Germline V gives CDR1 SGHDT, CDR2 YYEEEE. Trimming left V 0 bases short and J 3 bases short, with 12 bases between. This CDR3 comprises 15 residues. The CDR3 spells CASSLVGTGKETQYF. The CDR3 DNA reads as TGTGCCAGCAGCTTGGTGGGGACGGGGAAAGAGACCCAGTACTTC. The full variable domain, with the rest looked up from reference TRBV5-6 and TRBJ2-5, is DAGVTQSPTHLIKTRGQQVTLRCSPKSGHDTVSWYQQALGQGPQFIFQYYEEEERQRGNFPDRFSGHQFPNYSSELNVNALLLGDSALYLCASSLVGTGKETQYFGPGTRLLVL.

In DNA, the CDR3 is TGTGCCAGCAGTGAGGACAGGACGAACACTGAAGCTTTCTTT. Translating it yields CASSEDRTNTEAFF. V gene TRBV2 combines with J gene TRBJ1-1; 7 bases are shared with TRBD1. V lost 3 bases, J lost 1 base, and 2 bases stayed unmatched. Germline CDR1 reads SNHLY; CDR2 reads FYNNEI. This CDR3 has 14 residues.

The chain uses TRBV5-4 and TRBJ2-7; the match to TRBD2 covers 7 bases. V trimming: 0 bases; J trimming: 1 base; junction bases outside the gene matches: 4. CDR3 length equals 15 residues. Germline V gene lookup returns CDR1 SGHNT and CDR2 YYREEE (reference sequence). The CDR3 sequence is CASSLGGGGSYEQYF. In DNA, the CDR3 is TGTGCCAGCAGCTTGGGCGGGGGAGGGTCCTACGAGCAGTACTTC.

The V gene is TRBV6-5, the J gene TRBJ1-2; D remains ambiguous. The CDR3 spans 13 residues. Germline V gene lookup returns CDR1 MNHEY and CDR2 SVGAGI. Between the trimmed V and J ends, which lost 7 bases and 4 bases, there was a span of 13 bases. The CDR3 loop is CASTRALGYGYTF. CDR3 in DNA: TGTGCCAGCACTAGGGCGCTGGGCTATGGCTACACCTTC.

The chain joins TRBV5-4 to TRBJ2-5; D is ambiguous. Germline-derived CDR1 and CDR2 are SGHNT and YYREEE (reference sequence). The CDR3 length is 14 residues. The V end was cut by 2 bases, the J end by 5 bases, with 13 bases between. The CDR3 protein is CASSFPESWETQYF. In DNA, the CDR3 is TGTGCCAGCAGCTTCCCAGAAAGCTGGGAGACCCAGTACTTC. The full variable domain, with the rest looked up from reference TRBV5-4 and TRBJ2-5, is ETGVTQSPTHLIKTRGQQVTLRCSSQSGHNTVSWYQQALGQGPQFIFQYYREEENGRGNFPPRFSGLQFPNYSSELNVNALELDDSALYLCASSFPESWETQYFGPGTRLLVL.

CDR3 in amino acids: CASSPDSGRRPDTQYF. The CDR3 region has the DNA TGCGCCAGCAGCCCGGATAGCGGGAGACGCCCAGATACGCAGTATTTT. The chain links TRBV5-1 to TRBJ2-3; 9 nucleotides match TRBD2. With 4 bases clipped from V and 4 bases from J, the junction kept 10 bases outside the gene matches. The CDR3 is made up of 16 amino acids. Germline V gene data show CDR1 as SGHRS and CDR2 as YFSETQ.

The V gene is TRBV5-8, the J gene TRBJ1-2, with D unclear. Trimming shortened V by 1 base and J by 2 bases, and 9 bases separated the two germline ends. The CDR3 covers 14 residues. CDR1 is SGHTS and CDR2 is YDEGEE in the germline V gene. CDR3 coding DNA: TGTGCCAGCAGCTTGCTGCACGGGAACTATGGCTACACCTTC. The encoded protein is CASSLLHGNYGYTF.

The sample holds a few counts of this clone. The chain uses TRBV27 and TRBJ2-1; 9 positions match TRBD2. Unmatched junction bases numbered 9, after V lost 8 bases and J lost 4 bases. The CDR3 has 15 residues. Germline CDR1 MNHEY, CDR2 SMNVEV (reference sequence). CDR3 nucleotide sequence: TGTGCCAGCGGGAGACTAGCGGAAAGATACAATGAGCAGTTCTTC. This codes for CASGRLAERYNEQFF.